This is a list of T cell receptor beta chains from one sample in a study of T cells after yellow fever vaccination. A single record per CDR3 protein comes from TCRdb applying MiXCR to the 5' RACE reads. The data contain 340,000 or so distinct CDR3 sequences, 12% of them singletons. Sequenced here: CD4+ T cells sorted from PBMCs, sampled 15 days after the yellow fever booster vaccination. The source of these receptors is a man aged 18 to 30 who received the YFV17D yellow fever vaccine. The CDR3 runs from the conserved cysteine through the conserved F or W. D genes are given only for firm matches. Rows give clone size only sometimes, using once, few, many, or a class for an expanded clone.

J gene,clone size,D gene,V gene,CDR3 DNA,CDR3 protein
TRBJ2-7,NA,NA,TRBV5-1,TGCGCCAGCAGCTCGGCGGTGGGTCCCCACGAGCAGTACTTC,CASSSAVGPHEQYF
TRBJ2-6,NA,TRBD1,TRBV5-1,TGCGCCAGCAGCTTGACCCCGGGACAGCACTCTGGGGCCAACGTCCTGACTTTC,CASSLTPGQHSGANVLTF
TRBJ1-1,few,NA,TRBV4-1,TGCGCCAGCAGCCAAGATCATGACGGCACTGAAGCTTTCTTT,CASSQDHDGTEAFF
TRBJ2-1,NA,NA,TRBV5-1,TGCGCCAGCAGCTTGGAATCGCCCAGCTCGGGTGAGCAGTTCTTC,CASSLESPSSGEQFF
TRBJ1-4,NA,NA,TRBV12-3/TRBV12-4,TGTGCCAGCACCCAAGGGGGGCAGGTCGTAAGGCAAAAACTGTTTTTT,CASTQGGQVVRQKLFF
TRBJ2-3,NA,NA,TRBV4-3,TGCGCCAGCAGCCAAAGGAGGAGTGAGCAGTATTTT,CASSQRRSEQYF
TRBJ1-1,few,NA,TRBV5-1,TGCGCCAGCAGCAGCGCCCAGGGGAACACTGAAGCTTTCTTT,CASSSAQGNTEAFF
TRBJ2-7,few,NA,TRBV5-1,TGCGCCAGCAGATCCACTCCGGGGGTCTACGAGCAGTACTTC,CASRSTPGVYEQYF
TRBJ1-1,few,NA,TRBV5-1,TGCGCCAGCAGCCCCACTGGGGGGAACACTGAAGCTTTCTTT,CASSPTGGNTEAFF
TRBJ2-3,few,TRBD1,TRBV5-1,TGCGCCAGCAGCTTGGACGGACAGGCCACAGATACGCAGTATTTT,CASSLDGQATDTQYF
TRBJ1-5,many,NA,TRBV2,TGTGCCAGCAGTCCTGACGGGCAGCAAAATCAGCCCCAGCATTTT,CASSPDGQQNQPQHF
TRBJ2-5,many,NA,TRBV4-1,TGCGCCAGCAGCCAAGCTGGAGCAGGGGGGGGGGAGACCCAGTACTTC,CASSQAGAGGGETQYF
TRBJ1-5,many,TRBD1,TRBV10-3,TGTGCCATCAGTGAGTCCGGAGACAGGGTAAATCAGCCCCAGCATTTT,CAISESGDRVNQPQHF
TRBJ1-2,few,NA,TRBV4-2,TGTGCCAGCAGCCAACCGGCTCCTGGCTACACCTTC,CASSQPAPGYTF
TRBJ2-3,few,TRBD2,TRBV6-2/TRBV6-3,TGTGCCAGCAGGACTAGCGCCCTGTGGAATACGCAGTATTTT,CASRTSALWNTQYF
TRBJ1-1,once,NA,TRBV5-1,TGCGCCAGCAGCTTGGGGCAACACGGACCCACTGAAGCTTTCTTT,CASSLGQHGPTEAFF
TRBJ2-2,NA,TRBD2,TRBV28,TGTGCCAGCAGTCGCGGGGGGTCCACCGGGGAGCTGTTTTTT,CASSRGGSTGELFF
TRBJ2-3,many,TRBD1,TRBV5-1,TGCGCCAGCAGCTCCCTGACAGGGGGCGCAGATACGCAGTATTTT,CASSSLTGGADTQYF
TRBJ1-2,NA,NA,TRBV6-2/TRBV6-3,TGTGCCAGCAGTGGAGCCTCTCAGGGTAAAGGCTACACCTTC,CASSGASQGKGYTF
TRBJ2-3,few,TRBD1,TRBV29-1,TGCAGCGTCGACAGGGTAGGGTCGGCAGATACGCAGTATTTT,CSVDRVGSADTQYF
TRBJ1-4,NA,NA,TRBV11-1,TGTGCCAGCAGCGAATACGGAAAACTGTTTTTT,CASSEYGKLFF
TRBJ2-3,few,NA,TRBV5-1,TGCGCCAGCAGCTTGTGGGCCCCGCGGAAAGATACGCAGTATTTT,CASSLWAPRKDTQYF
TRBJ1-2,NA,NA,TRBV15,TGTGCCACCAGCAGACTTTCCGGGACGGTCAACTATGGCTACACCTTC,CATSRLSGTVNYGYTF
TRBJ2-3,many,TRBD2,TRBV5-1,TGCGCCAGCAGCTTTCGGGGAGGGACAGATACGCAGTATTTT,CASSFRGGTDTQYF
TRBJ2-1,few,TRBD2,TRBV4-3,TGCGCCAGCAGCCAAGATTGGGCGGGACTAGCACCGAATGAGCAGTTCTTC,CASSQDWAGLAPNEQFF
TRBJ1-2,NA,NA,TRBV24-1,TGTGCCACCGGACACCCGGAAGGCTACACCTTC,CATGHPEGYTF
TRBJ2-5,NA,NA,TRBV10-2,TGCGCCAGCAGTGAGCAGGGCCTCCAAGAGACCCAGTACTTC,CASSEQGLQETQYF
TRBJ1-2,few,TRBD1,TRBV6-5,TGTGCCAGCAGTTCGATGTCACAGGGGGGCCGATATGGCTACACCTTC,CASSSMSQGGRYGYTF